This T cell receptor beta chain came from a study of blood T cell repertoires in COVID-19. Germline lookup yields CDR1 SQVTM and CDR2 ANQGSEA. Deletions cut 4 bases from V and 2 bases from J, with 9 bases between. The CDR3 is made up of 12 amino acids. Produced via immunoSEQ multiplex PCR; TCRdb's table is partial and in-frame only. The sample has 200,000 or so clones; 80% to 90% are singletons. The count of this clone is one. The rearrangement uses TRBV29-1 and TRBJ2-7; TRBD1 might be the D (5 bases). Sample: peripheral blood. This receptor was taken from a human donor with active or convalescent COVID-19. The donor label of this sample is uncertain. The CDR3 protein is CSVGGSPYEQYF. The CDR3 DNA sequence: TGCAGCGTTGGGGGCAGCCCCTACGAGCAGTACTTC.